Listed below are T cell receptor beta chains from one sample, sequenced in a study of T cell responses to AZD1222 COVID-19 vaccine. Profiling relied on immunoSEQ multiplex PCR, and the TCRdb table lists in-frame clones only, not all of them. The top ten clones hold 2.5% to 3.5% of a sample with some 110,000 clones, 86% of them seen once. Sequences were derived from peripheral blood, sampled 28 days after the second dose of the MenACWY control vaccine. The receptors derive from an adult who received the MenACWY meningococcal vaccine as a control. Each CDR3 is given with its conserved first and last residue. A D gene is named only where the DNA matches it firmly. Clone size, where shown, is once, few, many, or a class for clones that have expanded.

CDR3 protein	CDR3 DNA	V gene	D gene	J gene	clone size
CASSLDRQGSGEQYF	TGTGCCAGCAGCTTGGACCGACAGGGATCGGGTGAGCAGTACTTC	TRBV5-4	TRBD1	TRBJ2-7	-
CASSYYGTDYEQYF	TGTGCCAGCAGTTATTACGGGACAGACTACGAGCAGTACTTC	TRBV6-2/TRBV6-3	TRBD1	TRBJ2-7	once
CASSLASGGATDTQYF	TGCGCCAGCAGCTTGGCTTCAGGGGGGGCAACAGATACGCAGTATTTT	TRBV5-1	-	TRBJ2-3	-
CASSRLRDLETQYF	TGTGCCAGCAGTCGACTCCGGGACCTGGAGACCCAGTACTTC	TRBV28	-	TRBJ2-5	-
CASSLAKTSGVPGGELFF	TGTGCCAGCAGCTTAGCTAAGACTAGCGGAGTTCCCGGCGGGGAGCTGTTTTTT	TRBV7-9	TRBD2	TRBJ2-2	-
CASSQGAGSTYEQYF	TGTGCCAGCAGCCAAGGGGCGGGGTCCACCTACGAGCAGTACTTC	TRBV4-2	-	TRBJ2-7	-
CAWSPLYGYTF	TGTGCCTGGAGTCCCCTCTATGGCTACACCTTC	TRBV30	-	TRBJ1-2	-
CSVESDRDYGYTF	TGCAGCGTTGAATCTGACAGGGACTATGGCTACACCTTC	TRBV29-1	TRBD1	TRBJ1-2	-
CASSLHSPGQTYNEQFF	TGTGCCAGCTCGCTTCATTCTCCGGGACAGACATACAATGAGCAGTTCTTC	TRBV18	TRBD1	TRBJ2-1	-
CASSITQGQNYGYTF	TGTGCCAGTAGTATCACCCAGGGACAGAACTATGGCTACACCTTC	TRBV19	TRBD1	TRBJ1-2	-
CAIRRRYTEAFF	TGTGCCATCCGGCGACGTTACACTGAAGCTTTCTTT	TRBV28	-	TRBJ1-1	-
CASSGGSSYEQYF	TGTGCCAGCAGCGGCGGGAGCTCCTACGAGCAGTACTTC	TRBV28	TRBD2	TRBJ2-7	once
CASSVRQGRGETQYF	TGTGCCAGCAGCGTCCGACAGGGGAGGGGGGAGACCCAGTACTTC	TRBV7-9	-	TRBJ2-5	-
CSVKTSGLADTQYF	TGCAGCGTGAAAACCTCGGGCCTGGCAGATACGCAGTATTTT	TRBV29-1	-	TRBJ2-3	-
CASSLGHQPQETQYF	TGCGCCAGCAGCTTGGGGCACCAACCCCAAGAGACCCAGTACTTC	TRBV5-1	-	TRBJ2-5	-
CASSPQGIDRDRSSYEQYF	TGCGCCAGCAGCCCTCAGGGAATCGACCGGGACAGGAGCTCCTACGAGCAGTACTTC	TRBV4-1	TRBD1	TRBJ2-7	-
CASSPPTGTYEQYF	TGTGCCAGCTCACCACCGACAGGTACCTACGAGCAGTACTTC	TRBV18	-	TRBJ2-7	-
CAYSGGRDTQYF	TGTGCCTATAGCGGGGGGAGGGATACGCAGTATTTT	TRBV30	TRBD2	TRBJ2-3	-
CASSPPVPPYEQYF	TGTGCCAGCTCACCCCCAGTACCCCCCTACGAGCAGTACTTC	TRBV18	-	TRBJ2-7	-
CASSSPAPSYGYTF	TGCGCCAGCAGCTCACCAGCCCCCAGCTATGGCTACACCTTC	TRBV5-1	-	TRBJ1-2	-
CASSPTQSPGGYTF	TGTGCCAGCAGCCCCACTCAAAGCCCGGGTGGCTACACCTTC	TRBV7-2	-	TRBJ1-2	-
CASSPRQGAPRDTEAFF	TGTGCCAGCAGCCCTCGACAGGGGGCGCCCAGGGACACTGAAGCTTTCTTT	TRBV3-1/TRBV3-2	TRBD1	TRBJ1-1	-
CATSTTQGAYGYTF	TGTGCCACTTCCACAACACAGGGGGCTTATGGCTACACCTTC	TRBV10-3	TRBD1	TRBJ1-2	-
CASSVGRGMETQYF	TGTGCCAGCAGCGTAGGGCGGGGAATGGAGACCCAGTACTTC	TRBV9	-	TRBJ2-5	-
CASSKLLRTGGWVDEQFF	TGTGCCAGCAGCAAATTACTCCGGACAGGGGGCTGGGTCGATGAGCAGTTCTTC	TRBV21-1	-	TRBJ2-1	-
CATETGPWEETQYF	TGTGCTACTGAGACAGGCCCTTGGGAAGAGACCCAGTACTTC	TRBV15	-	TRBJ2-5	-
CASSPQAGVRDTQYF	TGTGCCAGCTCACCACAAGCGGGGGTGAGAGATACGCAGTATTTT	TRBV18	TRBD2	TRBJ2-3	-
CASSDGYEQYF	TGTGCCAGCAGTGACGGCTACGAGCAGTACTTC	TRBV2	-	TRBJ2-7	few
CASSTRTPPGTFF	TGTGCCAGTAGTACGAGGACACCTCCCGGGACTTTCTTT	TRBV19	-	TRBJ1-1	-
CASSPGAEGSKFF	TGTGCCAGCAGCCCGGGGGCGGAGGGGTCTAAGTTCTTC	TRBV7-3	-	TRBJ2-1	-
CASSSRQGGEQYF	TGCGCCAGCAGCTCCCGACAGGGGGGGGAGCAGTACTTC	TRBV5-1	TRBD1	TRBJ2-7	few
CASSLVGGGSGYTF	TGTGCCAGCAGCTTGGTGGGGGGTGGCTCTGGCTACACCTTC	TRBV5-5	-	TRBJ1-2	few
CASSFGPPPGTEAFF	TGTGCCAGCAGCTTCGGGCCACCCCCGGGCACTGAAGCTTTCTTT	TRBV11-2	-	TRBJ1-1	-
CASSIGDGNTGELFF	TGTGCCAGTAGTATAGGGGACGGAAACACCGGGGAGCTGTTTTTT	TRBV19	-	TRBJ2-2	-
CASSNHVTLNEKLFF	TGTGCCAGTAGTAACCACGTAACACTTAATGAAAAACTGTTTTTT	TRBV19	-	TRBJ1-4	once
CASSYFGGYNTGELFF	TGTGCCAGCAGTTACTTCGGGGGGTACAACACCGGGGAGCTGTTTTTT	TRBV6-2/TRBV6-3	TRBD2	TRBJ2-2	-
CASSMDRGLQPQHF	TGTGCCAGCAGCATGGACAGGGGGCTGCAGCCCCAGCATTTT	TRBV5-4	TRBD1	TRBJ1-5	-
CASSITRIYGYTF	TGTGCCAGTAGTATCACCAGAATTTATGGCTACACCTTC	TRBV19	-	TRBJ1-2	-
CASSLPPGDNQPQHF	TGTGCCAGCAGCCTCCCACCGGGGGACAATCAGCCCCAGCATTTT	TRBV6-6	-	TRBJ1-5	few
CATTEGRGAYGYTF	TGTGCCACTACAGAGGGCAGGGGCGCGTATGGCTACACCTTC	TRBV6-5	-	TRBJ1-2	-
CASSYSAGGFQETQYF	TGTGCCAGCAGTTACTCCGCGGGGGGGTTCCAAGAGACCCAGTACTTC	TRBV6-5	TRBD2	TRBJ2-5	-
CASSPPGQGNSPLHF	TGTGCCAGTAGCCCACCGGGACAGGGTAATTCACCCCTCCACTTT	TRBV19	TRBD1	TRBJ1-6	-
CASSIGAAAANTGELFF	TGTGCCAGTAGTATAGGGGCGGCAGCCGCGAACACCGGGGAGCTGTTTTTT	TRBV19	-	TRBJ2-2	-
CASSVSWDEQYF	TGTGCCAGCAGTGTCTCTTGGGACGAGCAGTACTTC	TRBV2	-	TRBJ2-7	-
CASSFSPGARTDTQYF	TGTGCCAGCAGCTTTTCCCCGGGGGCACGCACAGATACGCAGTATTTT	TRBV13	-	TRBJ2-3	few
CASSAGQVISGGASDTQYF	TGTGCCAGCAGCGCGGGACAAGTCATTAGCGGGGGGGCCTCAGATACGCAGTATTTT	TRBV3-1/TRBV3-2	TRBD2	TRBJ2-3	once
CASSSRTPSTNEKLFF	TGTGCCAGCAGCTCCCGGACACCATCAACTAATGAAAAACTGTTTTTT	TRBV11-2	-	TRBJ1-4	-